This T cell receptor (beta chain) was observed in a study of vaccination and CD4 T cells after COVID-19. For the study at large: Overlapping spike peptides of SARS-CoV-2, HCoV-NL63, HCoV-OC43 and HCoV-229E were used, and cells were stimulated with them.

The sample holds a few counts of this clonotype. The antigen remains unidentified. At the Johns Hopkins FTIC core, DNA taken from cultured CD4+ T cells was sequenced by way of the Oncomine TCR Beta short-read assay. The authors extracted genomic DNA from cultured CD4+ T cells. MiXCR, run by TCRdb on the PCR reads, gives a single entry per CDR3 protein. The data contain 15,000 to 20,000 distinct CDR3 sequences, around two fifths of them singletons. Described treatment: roughly 10-day PBMC culture with coronavirus spike peptide pools or control peptides (ViraFEST assay). Study-wide results and limits: Spike mono-reactivity was the property of 304 of 307 vaccine-specific clones in convalescent patients. From a median of about 20 to 40, SARS-CoV-2-reactive clonotypes increased, though not significantly.

Trimming cost V 3 bases and J 4 bases, with 12 bases left between them. CDR3 length equals 14 residues. Specimen: CD4+ T cells from blood, cultured in vitro. This clonotype was obtained from a human donor who had recovered from COVID-19. The chain carries TRBV12-3 or TRBV12-4 and TRBJ1-2; D is possibly TRBD1 (6 bases). CDR3 protein: CASSLGGQTYGYTF. The CDR3 DNA is TGTGCCAGCAGTTTGGGTGGACAGACCTATGGCTACACCTTC.